A selection of T cell receptor beta chains follows, all from one sample in a study of blood T cell repertoires in COVID-19. Repertoires were generated with immunoSEQ multiplex PCR, while TCRdb's copy carries only in-frame clones and drops some. Here the sample spans 250,000 to 350,000 clones, roughly 83% being singletons. Sequencing was performed on peripheral blood. The receptors were gathered from a human donor with COVID-19, enrolled during active disease. The donor label of this sample is uncertain. The CDR3 runs from the conserved cysteine through the conserved F or W. Each record gives: J gene, D gene, V gene, clone size, CDR3 protein, CDR3 DNA. D genes are given only for firm matches. Some rows mark clone size as missing; the rest say once, few, many or name a class of expanded clone.

>TRBJ2-2|TRBD1|TRBV6-2/TRBV6-3|.
CASSGHRDRAPLNTGELFF
TGTGCCAGCAGTGGCCACCGGGACAGGGCCCCATTGAACACCGGGGAGCTGTTTTTT
>TRBJ1-6|.|TRBV3-1/TRBV3-2|.
CASSFGPDNSPLHF
TGTGCCAGCAGCTTTGGGCCAGATAATTCACCCCTCCACTTT
>TRBJ1-2|.|TRBV12-3/TRBV12-4|.
CASSLTGTGYTF
TGTGCCAGCAGTCTCACAGGGACTGGCTACACCTTC
>TRBJ1-4|.|TRBV6-1|few
CASSESAGLNEKLFF
TGTGCCAGCAGTGAATCCGCAGGGCTGAATGAAAAACTGTTTTTT
>TRBJ1-1|.|TRBV27|few
CASSYRQYVNTEAFF
TGTGCCAGCAGTTATCGACAGTACGTGAACACTGAAGCTTTCTTT
>TRBJ1-4|TRBD1|TRBV5-6|.
CASSRGGAGEKLFF
TGTGCCAGCAGCCGAGGGGGCGCGGGTGAAAAACTGTTTTTT
>TRBJ1-5|.|TRBV6-1|.
CASSESSLYQPQHF
TGTGCCAGCAGTGAATCTTCTTTGTATCAGCCCCAGCATTTT
>TRBJ2-6|.|TRBV7-8|.
CASSRRGRGANVLTF
TGTGCCAGCAGTCGTAGGGGTCGTGGGGCCAACGTCCTGACTTTC
>TRBJ2-1|TRBD1|TRBV10-1|.
CASSEPGQGYNEQFF
TGCGCCAGCAGTGAACCGGGACAGGGTTACAATGAGCAGTTCTTC
>TRBJ2-7|TRBD1|TRBV5-6|.
CASSPGGSPSYEQYF
TGTGCCAGCAGCCCAGGGGGATCACCCTCCTACGAGCAGTACTTC
>TRBJ2-7|.|TRBV6-5|.
CASNPGAYEQYF
TGTGCCAGCAATCCGGGAGCGTACGAGCAGTACTTC
>TRBJ1-5|.|TRBV19|once
CASSIRESNQPQHF
TGTGCCAGTAGTATAAGAGAGAGCAATCAGCCCCAGCATTTT
>TRBJ1-2|.|TRBV2|.
CASSESLTVYGYTF
TGTGCCAGCAGTGAATCATTAACAGTCTATGGCTACACCTTC
>TRBJ2-5|TRBD1|TRBV28|once
CASSLDRGRETQYF
TGTGCCAGCAGTTTGGACAGGGGCCGGGAGACCCAGTACTTC
>TRBJ2-1|TRBD2|TRBV3-1/TRBV3-2|.
CASSQVAGDVSEQFF
TGTGCCAGCAGCCAAGTTGCGGGAGACGTCTCTGAGCAGTTCTTC
>TRBJ2-7|.|TRBV4-3|.
CASSQELPSTFSYEQYF
TGCGCCAGCAGCCAAGAACTACCCTCGACCTTCTCCTACGAGCAGTACTTC
>TRBJ1-2|.|TRBV28|.
CASSTNPDRGYTF
TGTGCCAGCAGTACAAACCCCGACAGGGGCTACACCTTC
>TRBJ1-2|TRBD1|TRBV4-2|.
CASRQGTGNGYTF
TGTGCCAGCAGACAAGGGACAGGGAACGGCTACACCTTC
>TRBJ2-4|TRBD2|TRBV28|.
CASSLLGGAKNIQYF
TGTGCCAGCAGTTTACTGGGGGGGGCCAAAAACATTCAGTACTTC
>TRBJ2-7|TRBD1|TRBV20-1|.
CSASLIIPGGIYEQYF
TGCAGTGCTAGTTTAATAATCCCAGGGGGAATTTACGAGCAGTACTTC
>TRBJ2-1|.|TRBV9|.
CASSVVLEGNEQFF
TGTGCCAGCAGCGTTGTACTAGAGGGCAATGAGCAGTTCTTC
>TRBJ1-6|.|TRBV6-5|.
CASSSTAAANSPLHF
TGTGCCAGCAGCTCGACCGCGGCGGCTAATTCACCCCTCCACTTT
>TRBJ1-2|.|TRBV24-1|.
CATSDSADDYGYTF
TGTGCCACCAGTGATTCCGCAGATGACTATGGCTACACCTTC
>TRBJ1-5|.|TRBV7-2|few
CASSHGHPNQPQHF
TGTGCCAGCAGCCATGGACATCCCAATCAGCCCCAGCATTTT
>TRBJ1-2|TRBD1|TRBV28|.
CASQTGTGGLGYTF
TGTGCCAGCCAGACCGGGACAGGGGGTTTAGGCTACACCTTC
>TRBJ2-1|TRBD2|TRBV28|.
CASSPTSGADNEQFF
TGTGCCAGCAGCCCGACTAGCGGGGCGGACAATGAGCAGTTCTTC
>TRBJ2-1|.|TRBV20-1|.
CSVRSLNEQFF
TGCAGTGTTAGAAGCCTAAATGAGCAGTTCTTC
>TRBJ2-6|TRBD1|TRBV7-6|few
CASSLATGGIANVLTF
TGTGCCAGCAGCTTAGCAACAGGGGGCATTGCCAACGTCCTGACTTTC